Listed below are T cell receptor beta chains from one sample, sequenced in a study of blood T cell repertoires in COVID-19. The data were produced by immunoSEQ multiplex PCR, yet TCRdb's version contains in-frame clones alone and is incomplete. Among just over 300,000 clones listed, approximately 89% were seen once. The sample consisted of peripheral blood. The receptors come from a woman in her 30s with COVID-19, enrolled during active disease. Each CDR3 is given with its conserved first and last residue. The order of the fields is D gene, J gene, clone size, V gene, CDR3 DNA, CDR3 protein. The D gene is left open where the match is weak. The size entry is marked missing in some rows and otherwise reads once, few, many or a size class.

d_gene: NA; j_gene: TRBJ2-1; abundance: NA; v_gene: TRBV7-5; CDR3nt: TGTGTCAGAAGCCCAACTAGCGGGGGCCACAATGAGCAGTTCTTC; CDR3aa: CVRSPTSGGHNEQFF
d_gene: TRBD2; j_gene: TRBJ2-2; abundance: NA; v_gene: TRBV5-1; CDR3nt: TGCGCCAGCAGCTGGAGCGGGGGATCGGCCGGGGAGCTGTTTTTT; CDR3aa: CASSWSGGSAGELFF
d_gene: NA; j_gene: TRBJ2-3; abundance: once; v_gene: TRBV14; CDR3nt: TGTGCCAGCAGCCAAGATCTCGCCAGCGGTTGGTATTTT; CDR3aa: CASSQDLASGWYF
d_gene: NA; j_gene: TRBJ1-2; abundance: NA; v_gene: TRBV4-1; CDR3nt: TGCGCCAGCAGCCAAGTTTCTCAGGCAAACTATGGCTACACCTTC; CDR3aa: CASSQVSQANYGYTF
d_gene: NA; j_gene: TRBJ1-6; abundance: NA; v_gene: TRBV10-2; CDR3nt: TGCGCCAGCAGCCCCACTGAGGATACACCCTATAATTCACCCCTCCACTTT; CDR3aa: CASSPTEDTPYNSPLHF
d_gene: TRBD2; j_gene: TRBJ2-5; abundance: medium-sized; v_gene: TRBV5-4; CDR3nt: TGTGCCAGCAGCCTTGGGACTAGCGGGGGAGGGACCCAGTACTTC; CDR3aa: CASSLGTSGGGTQYF
d_gene: NA; j_gene: TRBJ2-5; abundance: NA; v_gene: TRBV5-1; CDR3nt: TGCGCCAGCAGCTTGGGCAGGGGAATCGCAGAGACCCAGTACTTC; CDR3aa: CASSLGRGIAETQYF
d_gene: TRBD1; j_gene: TRBJ1-2; abundance: NA; v_gene: TRBV2; CDR3nt: TGTGCCAGCAGTCCACGGACAGGGGGCTATGGCTACACCTTC; CDR3aa: CASSPRTGGYGYTF
d_gene: NA; j_gene: TRBJ1-5; abundance: NA; v_gene: TRBV27; CDR3nt: TGTGCCAGCAGTTCGACCAGGAACAATCAGCCCCAGCATTTT; CDR3aa: CASSSTRNNQPQHF
d_gene: TRBD1; j_gene: TRBJ2-5; abundance: NA; v_gene: TRBV28; CDR3nt: TGTGCCAGCAGGTCTGACAGGGGAGAGACCCAGTACTTC; CDR3aa: CASRSDRGETQYF
d_gene: NA; j_gene: TRBJ1-1; abundance: NA; v_gene: TRBV6-5; CDR3nt: TGTGCCAGCAGTACGGACAGAAACACTGAAGCTTTCTTT; CDR3aa: CASSTDRNTEAFF
d_gene: TRBD1; j_gene: TRBJ1-2; abundance: NA; v_gene: TRBV5-1; CDR3nt: TGCGCCAGCAGCTTGGGCGACAGGGGAGCTAACTATGGCTACACCTTC; CDR3aa: CASSLGDRGANYGYTF
d_gene: NA; j_gene: TRBJ1-2; abundance: NA; v_gene: TRBV29-1; CDR3nt: TGCAGCGTCATTAGCCGGGGAGGCTACACCTTC; CDR3aa: CSVISRGGYTF
d_gene: NA; j_gene: TRBJ2-2; abundance: NA; v_gene: TRBV7-9; CDR3nt: TGTGCCAGCAGCTTAACAGTGAACACCGGGGAGCTGTTTTTT; CDR3aa: CASSLTVNTGELFF
d_gene: NA; j_gene: TRBJ1-1; abundance: NA; v_gene: TRBV5-4; CDR3nt: TGTGCCAGCAGCCTAACCTCTTCCACTGAAGCTTTCTTT; CDR3aa: CASSLTSSTEAFF
d_gene: NA; j_gene: TRBJ1-2; abundance: NA; v_gene: TRBV2; CDR3nt: TGTGCCAGCAGTGACCAGGGTATACATGGCTACACCTTC; CDR3aa: CASSDQGIHGYTF
d_gene: NA; j_gene: TRBJ1-5; abundance: NA; v_gene: TRBV2; CDR3nt: TGTGCCACCCGGGTGTCCCTCGGGGTTGGTCAGCCCCAGCATTTT; CDR3aa: CATRVSLGVGQPQHF
d_gene: TRBD1; j_gene: TRBJ1-2; abundance: NA; v_gene: TRBV9; CDR3nt: TGTGCCAGCAGCGCCCGGACAGGGAGTCGCTATGGCTACACCTTC; CDR3aa: CASSARTGSRYGYTF
d_gene: TRBD1; j_gene: TRBJ2-1; abundance: NA; v_gene: TRBV4-2; CDR3nt: TGTGCCAGCAGCCAAGATAGGACAGGTGAACTTGCCAATGAGCAGTTCTTC; CDR3aa: CASSQDRTGELANEQFF
d_gene: TRBD1; j_gene: TRBJ1-4; abundance: NA; v_gene: TRBV11-2; CDR3nt: TGTGCCAGCAGCTTGGACAGGGTGGTTGAAAAACTGTTTTTT; CDR3aa: CASSLDRVVEKLFF
d_gene: NA; j_gene: TRBJ1-1; abundance: once; v_gene: TRBV11-3; CDR3nt: TGTGCCAGCAGCTCCTCAAGGAGGGGTTACACTGAAGCTTTCTTT; CDR3aa: CASSSSRRGYTEAFF
d_gene: NA; j_gene: TRBJ2-7; abundance: few; v_gene: TRBV7-9; CDR3nt: TGTGCCAGCAGCTCTACCTTTTACGAGCAGTACTTC; CDR3aa: CASSSTFYEQYF
d_gene: TRBD2; j_gene: TRBJ2-2; abundance: NA; v_gene: TRBV18; CDR3nt: TGTGCCAGCTCACCAGCGGGGGGGAACACCGGGGAGCTGTTTTTT; CDR3aa: CASSPAGGNTGELFF
d_gene: NA; j_gene: TRBJ2-5; abundance: NA; v_gene: TRBV6-2/TRBV6-3; CDR3nt: TGTGCCAGCAGTTACCCCCAGGGGCAAGAGACCCAGTACTTC; CDR3aa: CASSYPQGQETQYF
d_gene: NA; j_gene: TRBJ1-6; abundance: NA; v_gene: TRBV7-8; CDR3nt: TGTGCCAGCAGCGTAACCTCGGGACACATTAATTCACCCCTCCACTTT; CDR3aa: CASSVTSGHINSPLHF
d_gene: NA; j_gene: TRBJ2-1; abundance: NA; v_gene: TRBV2; CDR3nt: TGTGCCAGCAGCCGAGACCGCCAGATGCGGTATGAGCAGTTCTTC; CDR3aa: CASSRDRQMRYEQFF
d_gene: NA; j_gene: TRBJ1-3; abundance: NA; v_gene: TRBV19; CDR3nt: TGTGCCAGTAGTGTAGCAGACTCTGGAAACACCATATATTTT; CDR3aa: CASSVADSGNTIYF
d_gene: NA; j_gene: TRBJ2-2; abundance: NA; v_gene: TRBV7-6; CDR3nt: TGTGCCAGCAGCTTAGTCGGGGACACGAACACCGGGGAGCTGTTTTTT; CDR3aa: CASSLVGDTNTGELFF
d_gene: NA; j_gene: TRBJ1-3; abundance: NA; v_gene: TRBV5-1; CDR3nt: TGCGCCAGCAGCGCCCAGGGGTTGGATGGAAACACCATATATTTT; CDR3aa: CASSAQGLDGNTIYF
d_gene: NA; j_gene: TRBJ1-3; abundance: NA; v_gene: TRBV18; CDR3nt: TGTGCCAGCTCACCCACGGCTCCCGGACACTCTGGAAACACCATATATTTT; CDR3aa: CASSPTAPGHSGNTIYF
d_gene: TRBD1; j_gene: TRBJ2-7; abundance: NA; v_gene: TRBV6-5; CDR3nt: TGTGCCAGCAGAACCGGGACAGGGGGATCCTACGAGCAGTACTTC; CDR3aa: CASRTGTGGSYEQYF
d_gene: NA; j_gene: TRBJ1-2; abundance: NA; v_gene: TRBV19; CDR3nt: TGTGCCAGTAGGCCTACAGACTATGGCTACACCTTC; CDR3aa: CASRPTDYGYTF
d_gene: TRBD2; j_gene: TRBJ2-5; abundance: NA; v_gene: TRBV2; CDR3nt: TGTGCCAGCAGTAGCGGGGGTCAATGGACCCAGTACTTC; CDR3aa: CASSSGGQWTQYF
d_gene: NA; j_gene: TRBJ1-1; abundance: NA; v_gene: TRBV6-5; CDR3nt: TGTGCCAGCAGTTACGCGAGGAAGAACACTGAAGCTTTCTTT; CDR3aa: CASSYARKNTEAFF
d_gene: NA; j_gene: TRBJ1-1; abundance: NA; v_gene: TRBV5-5; CDR3nt: TGTGCCAGCAGCTTCCTTCTTGTTATGAACACTGAAGCTTTCTTT; CDR3aa: CASSFLLVMNTEAFF
d_gene: NA; j_gene: TRBJ2-3; abundance: NA; v_gene: TRBV18; CDR3nt: TGTGCCAGCTCACCAAGTTTGGGGGCGGATACGCAGTATTTT; CDR3aa: CASSPSLGADTQYF
d_gene: TRBD2; j_gene: TRBJ2-1; abundance: NA; v_gene: TRBV3-1/TRBV3-2; CDR3nt: TGTGCCAGCAGCCTAGCGGGAGTTTACAATGAGCAGTTCTTC; CDR3aa: CASSLAGVYNEQFF
d_gene: TRBD1; j_gene: TRBJ1-5; abundance: NA; v_gene: TRBV4-3; CDR3nt: TGCGCCAGCAGCCAAGGCTTTTTGGGACAGTGGAATCAGCCCCAGCATTTT; CDR3aa: CASSQGFLGQWNQPQHF
d_gene: NA; j_gene: TRBJ1-1; abundance: many; v_gene: TRBV5-1; CDR3nt: TGCGCCAGCAGCTTGGCGCAGTCGAACACTGAAGCTTTCTTT; CDR3aa: CASSLAQSNTEAFF
d_gene: NA; j_gene: TRBJ1-1; abundance: NA; v_gene: TRBV5-4; CDR3nt: TGTGCCAGCAGCGTGTACCTAAACACTGAAGCTTTCTTT; CDR3aa: CASSVYLNTEAFF
d_gene: TRBD1; j_gene: TRBJ2-3; abundance: NA; v_gene: TRBV6-5; CDR3nt: TGTGCCAGCAGGGGGACAGGGTCATCAGATACGCAGTATTTT; CDR3aa: CASRGTGSSDTQYF